Listed below are T cell receptor beta chains from one sample, sequenced in a study of cytomegalovirus exposure and HLA in healthy donors. TCRdb's table, derived via immunoSEQ multiplex PCR, lists solely in-frame clones and lacks some. The table records around 120,000 clones, roughly 80% of them present only once. The sample consisted of PBMCs. These receptors all come from a woman aged 40 to 49 in good health and CMV-seropositive. Each CDR3 is given with its conserved first and last residue. Fields, in order: clone size, J gene, V gene, D gene, CDR3 DNA, CDR3 protein. A D gene is named only where the DNA matches it firmly. Clone size, where shown, is once, few, many, or a class for clones that have expanded.

-	TRBJ1-6	TRBV2	TRBD1	TGTGCCAGCACCAGGGACAGGGCCAATTCACCCCTCCACTTT	CASTRDRANSPLHF
-	TRBJ2-2	TRBV9	TRBD2	TGTGCCAGCAGCGTTGCGGGAGGAGGCACCGGGGAGCTGTTTTTT	CASSVAGGGTGELFF
few	TRBJ1-5	TRBV7-8	TRBD1	TGTGCCAGCAGCTTAAGGGACAGGGGACTTGTTAGTCAGCCCCAGCATTTT	CASSLRDRGLVSQPQHF
once	TRBJ2-1	TRBV21-1	-	TGTGCCAGCAGCAAACCACCAGGACTAGCGGGGAACAATGAGCAGTTCTTC	CASSKPPGLAGNNEQFF
few	TRBJ1-1	TRBV10-2	-	TGCGCCAGCAGTGCCGGGAACACTGAAGCTTTCTTT	CASSAGNTEAFF
-	TRBJ2-3	TRBV6-1	TRBD2	TGTGCCAGCAGCCTCGGGACTAGTATGACAGATACGCAGTATTTT	CASSLGTSMTDTQYF
-	TRBJ2-5	TRBV6-5	TRBD1	TGTGCCAGCAGTTACGGCCGGACAGGGAAACAGACCCAGTACTTC	CASSYGRTGKQTQYF
-	TRBJ2-7	TRBV6-5	TRBD2	TGTGCCAGCAGTCTAGCGGGGGGTCACTACGAGCAGTACTTC	CASSLAGGHYEQYF
-	TRBJ2-7	TRBV18	TRBD1	TGTGCCAGCTCACCGGACAGGGTGGGCGAGCAGTACTTC	CASSPDRVGEQYF
-	TRBJ2-5	TRBV5-1	-	TGCGCCAGCAGCCTTCAAGAGACCCAGTACTTC	CASSLQETQYF
-	TRBJ2-1	TRBV10-3	TRBD1	TGTGCCAGCCACCCGGGACAGGACAATGAGCAGTTCTTC	CASHPGQDNEQFF
-	TRBJ1-1	TRBV7-6	-	TGTGCCAGCAGCCCGGGTATCAACACTGAAGCTTTCTTT	CASSPGINTEAFF
few	TRBJ2-2	TRBV4-2	-	TGTGCCAGCAGCCCTTCTAGAGGGCCCACCGGGGAGCTGTTTTTT	CASSPSRGPTGELFF
-	TRBJ1-5	TRBV2	-	TGTGCCAGCAGATCACAGGGATTGAATCAGCCCCAGCATTTT	CASRSQGLNQPQHF
-	TRBJ2-1	TRBV9	TRBD2	TGTGCCAGCAGCGTAGAAGCGGGGAATCCCCTTTTCTACAATGAGCAGTTCTTC	CASSVEAGNPLFYNEQFF
-	TRBJ2-1	TRBV9	TRBD1	TGTGCCAGCAGCGTAAGGGGCAGACAGGGGGTAAATGAGCAGTTCTTC	CASSVRGRQGVNEQFF
-	TRBJ2-5	TRBV7-2	-	TGTGCCAGCAGCCCGCCAGGACTTCAAGAGACCCAGTACTTC	CASSPPGLQETQYF
-	TRBJ2-7	TRBV29-1	-	TGCAGCGTTGAGCGGGACAGCTCGTACGAGCAGTACTTC	CSVERDSSYEQYF
-	TRBJ2-2	TRBV19	TRBD1	TGTGCCAGTAGTCCCCGACAGGGGTCGACCGGGGAGCTGTTTTTT	CASSPRQGSTGELFF
-	TRBJ2-7	TRBV4-1	TRBD2	TGCGCCAGCAGCCAAAAAGATGGACTAGCCTACGAGCAGTACTTC	CASSQKDGLAYEQYF
-	TRBJ2-5	TRBV9	TRBD2	TGTGCCAGCAGCCTATCGACTAGCGGGAGCCAAGAGACCCAGTACTTC	CASSLSTSGSQETQYF
once	TRBJ1-2	TRBV7-2	-	TGTGCCAGCAGCTTAGCACGGGAAAACTATGGCTACACCTTC	CASSLARENYGYTF
-	TRBJ1-1	TRBV27	TRBD1	TGTGCCAGCAGTAAACCGGGACAGGGAAAGACTGAAGCTTTCTTT	CASSKPGQGKTEAFF
-	TRBJ1-5	TRBV6-1	TRBD1	TGTGCCAGCCAACCGGGACAGGGGGTAGGGCAGCCCCAGCATTTT	CASQPGQGVGQPQHF
-	TRBJ1-4	TRBV10-2	-	TGCGCCACCCGGGGGGGGCAGGAAAATGAAAAACTGTTTTTT	CATRGGQENEKLFF
-	TRBJ2-2	TRBV4-1	-	TGCGCCAGCAGCCAAGAAGCGGCCACCGCGAACACCGGGGAGCTGTTTTTT	CASSQEAATANTGELFF
few	TRBJ1-2	TRBV5-6	-	TGTGCCAGCAGCTTGGCTCCCTGGGGCAGTTTGGATGGCTACACCTTC	CASSLAPWGSLDGYTF
-	TRBJ2-3	TRBV6-1	-	TGTGCCAGCAGCCTGACTGATACGCAGTATTTT	CASSLTDTQYF
once	TRBJ1-2	TRBV13	TRBD1	TGTGCCAGCAGCTTAGAGGACAGGAGCTATGGCTACACCTTC	CASSLEDRSYGYTF
-	TRBJ1-2	TRBV10-1	-	TGCGCCAGCAGTGAAGGGTGGGCAGGGAATGGCTATGGCTACACCTTC	CASSEGWAGNGYGYTF
-	TRBJ1-5	TRBV15	-	TGTGCCACCAGCAGACCCGAGTTCAGCAATCAGCCCCAGCATTTT	CATSRPEFSNQPQHF
-	TRBJ1-1	TRBV6-5	-	TGTGCCAGCAGTTACGCGACCAGGTGGGGAGACACTGAAGCTTTCTTT	CASSYATRWGDTEAFF
medium-sized	TRBJ2-7	TRBV6-1	TRBD1	TGTGCCAGCAGTGAACCGGGACAGGGAGGCTACGAGCAGTACTTC	CASSEPGQGGYEQYF
-	TRBJ2-7	TRBV9	TRBD1	TGTGCCAGCAGCGCACCTCAGACAGGGGATCACGAGCAGTACTTC	CASSAPQTGDHEQYF